What follows are 14 T cell receptor beta chains derived from one specimen sequenced in a study of cytomegalovirus exposure and HLA in healthy donors. The PCR contained 60 Vbeta and 13 Jbeta primers. Clones were read by immunoSEQ multiplex PCR, and TCRdb kept only the in-frame ones, dropping some. The repertoire includes about 130,000 clones, 74% of them detected once, and less than 5% sits in the top ten. The sample taken for sequencing was PBMCs. Every receptor here comes from a woman aged 45-65 years in good health and CMV-seropositive.

The chain links TRBV19 to TRBJ2-7, with a weak D call TRBD1 (5 bases). Trimming took 3 bases from V and 6 from J, leaving 15 bases between them. Germline V gene data show CDR1 as LNHDA and CDR2 as SQIVND (reference sequence). This CDR3 has 14 amino acids. The CDR3 region is CASSISPGMGEQYF. In DNA, the CDR3 is TGTGCCAGTAGTATCTCCCCAGGGATGGGCGAGCAGTACTTC. Variable domain in full (rest from reference TRBV19 and TRBJ2-7): DGGITQSPKYLFRKEGQNVTLSCEQNLNHDAMYWYRQDPGQGLRLIYYSQIVNDFQKGDIAEGYSVSREKKESFPLTVTSAQKNPTAFYLCASSISPGMGEQYFGPGTRLTVT.

This chain links TRBV7-2 with TRBJ2-1, with 8 bases matching TRBD2. Trimming took 5 bases from V and 9 from J; bases not matched to a gene: 18. Germline V lookup: CDR1 SGHTA, CDR2 FQGNSA. This CDR3 region has 17 residues. CDR3 nucleotide sequence: TGTGCCAGCAGCCTAATATCATCGGCGGGGGGACGAAGTGAGCAGTTCTTC. Its protein product is CASSLISSAGGRSEQFF.

The chain employs TRBV19 and TRBJ1-2, with D possibly matching TRBD1 (5 bases). V was clipped by 5 bases and J by 2 bases, with 9 bases between them. This CDR3 region has 13 residues. Germline assignment: CDR1 LNHDA and CDR2 SQIVND (reference sequence). For the CDR3, the DNA is TGTGCCAGTAGTCGCGACAGCAACTATGGCTACACCTTC. Amino acids: CASSRDSNYGYTF.

This chain uses TRBV7-3 with TRBJ2-5; unclear D gene. The germline gives CDR1 SGHTA, CDR2 FQGTGA. The germline V and J ends were trimmed by 5 bases and 5 bases, with 12 bases remaining between them. The CDR3 is 13 residues long. CDR3 coding DNA: TGTGCCAGCAGCCCGCTAGGTTCGGAGACCCAGTACTTC. Its protein is CASSPLGSETQYF.

A note on this clone: Its ends do not fully match the called genes, so a read error is possible. The chain combines TRBV19 with TRBJ2-7, with 7 bases aligning to TRBD1. The CDR3 extends over 13 amino acids. In germline, CDR1 is LNHDA, CDR2 SQIVND (reference sequence). CDR3 region: CVSSPGQMGRAYF. CDR3 nucleotides: TGTGTCAGTAGTCCGGGACAGATGGGAAGAGCGTACTTC.

The V gene is TRBV19, the J gene TRBJ2-1; TRBD2 is a possible D gene (7 bases). Germline assignment: CDR1 LNHDA and CDR2 SQIVND (reference sequence). V was clipped by 3 bases and J by 8 bases, with 17 bases between them. This CDR3 contains 15 residues. CDR3 in DNA: TGTGCCAGTAGTATTGGTGGGGGGGCTCCCGATGAGCAGTTCTTC. This encodes CASSIGGGAPDEQFF.

The chain uses TRBV5-1 and TRBJ2-5; D gene unclear. V was cut by 0 bases and J by 2 bases, with 14 bases left in between. Germline V gives CDR1 SGHRS, CDR2 YFSETQ. There are 16 residues in the CDR3. This CDR3 is CASSLVRGTEQETQYF. CDR3 sequence (DNA): TGCGCCAGCAGCTTGGTCCGAGGTACGGAACAAGAGACCCAGTACTTC.

This chain uses TRBV14 with TRBJ2-2; perhaps TRBD2 as D (6 bases). The V and J ends lost 3 bases and 6 bases respectively, with 14 bases between them. The CDR3 runs 15 residues. In germline, CDR1 is SGHDN, CDR2 FVKESK. DNA of the CDR3: TGTGCCAGCAGCCAGGTATCTGCGGGATCCGGGGAGCTGTTTTTT. Encoded protein: CASSQVSAGSGELFF.

This clone has only a few counts. The chain recombines TRBV29-1 with TRBJ1-3, with D possibly TRBD1 on 5 matching bases. CDR1 is SQVTM and CDR2 is ANQGSEA in the germline V gene. V was cut by 5 bases and J by 0 bases, with 8 bases left in between. This CDR3 is 13 amino acids long. CDR3 DNA: TGCAGCGTTTATCAGGGCTCTGGAAACACCATATATTTT. Translating gives CSVYQGSGNTIYF.

The genes are TRBV12-5 and TRBJ2-7; possibly TRBD1 for D (5 bases). The CDR3 loop spans 14 amino acids. Germline V gives CDR1 LGHNT, CDR2 FRNRAP. Trimming pared 2 bases from V and 3 bases from J, leaving 11 bases between. CDR3 in DNA: TGTGCTAGTGGTTTGCTCAGGACACTCTACGAGCAGTACTTC. As protein: CASGLLRTLYEQYF.

This rearrangement joins TRBV18 to TRBJ2-6, with D unclear. V lost 2 bases, J lost 0 bases, and 14 bases lay in between. Germline CDR1 is KGHSH and CDR2 is LQKENI. The CDR3 sequence is 18 residues long. The CDR3 region is CASSPMQAPYSGANVLTF. Here the CDR3 DNA reads TGTGCCAGCTCACCAATGCAGGCACCGTACTCTGGGGCCAACGTCCTGACTTTC.

The rearrangement links TRBV7-2 to TRBJ1-5, with a weak D call TRBD1 (5 bases). This CDR3 contains 13 residues. V was trimmed by 3 bases and J by 7 bases, leaving 10 bases between them. Germline CDR1 SGHTA, CDR2 FQGNSA. CDR3 in amino acids: CASSFDRRQPQHF. The CDR3 DNA follows: TGTGCCAGCAGCTTCGACAGAAGACAGCCCCAGCATTTT.

V gene TRBV7-9 combines with J gene TRBJ1-2, with a possible D match to TRBD1 (6 bases). Germline V CDR1 and CDR2: SEHNR, FQNEAQ (reference sequence). CDR3 length: 14 amino acids. Trimming pared 6 bases from V and 0 bases from J, leaving 11 bases between. CDR3 DNA: TGTGCCAGCAGTCTAAGGGGGACTAACTATGGCTACACCTTC. It encodes CASSLRGTNYGYTF.

This clone came up a few times. The chain uses TRBV28 and TRBJ1-4; D remains unclear. This CDR3 has 13 amino acids. Germline loops: CDR1 MDHEN, CDR2 SYDVKM. Between the trimmed V and J ends, which lost 6 bases and 7 bases, there was a span of 12 bases. The CDR3 nucleotides read TGTGCCAGCAGCTCCTTTGTGGCTGAAAAACTGTTTTTT. Its translation is CASSSFVAEKLFF.